The clone carrying this T cell receptor beta chain has only a few counts. Researchers barred patients who had uncontrolled infection, other autoimmune disease, pregnancy or lactation. The investigators amplified TCR beta CDR3 regions from RNA transcripts. With the HTBI primer set, the TCR CDR3 went through a first round of RT-PCR. TCRdb reanalysed the multiplex PCR reads using MiXCR and keeps one entry per CDR3 protein. The data show about half a million distinct CDR3 sequences, 24% seen once. CDR1 SGHRS and CDR2 YFSETQ come from the germline V gene. V gave up 3 bases and J gave up 5 bases, with 9 bases separating them. This CDR3 spans 13 amino acids. This record comes from a study of T cells in Graves' hyperthyroidism and ophthalmopathy.

The TCR was taken from a young woman with Graves' ophthalmopathy. The chain carries TRBV5-1 and TRBJ1-5; D not resolved. Sequenced material: blood. The CDR3 reads CASSSDVDQPQHF. As DNA, the CDR3 is TGCGCCAGCAGCTCTGACGTGGATCAGCCCCAGCATTTT.